This entry lists 20 T cell receptor beta chains sequenced from one sample in a study of blood T cell repertoires in COVID-19. TCRdb's copy holds only in-frame clones and misses some; the assay was immunoSEQ multiplex PCR. The data show about 76,000 clones, 70% to 90% seen once. The material sequenced was peripheral blood. The source is a human donor in a cohort sampled during active COVID-19.

The chain is built from TRBV11-3 and TRBJ1-1; 12 nucleotides line up with TRBD1. The ends lost 3 bases at V and 1 base at J; junction bases unmatched: 0. The CDR3 is 15 amino acids. Looked up from germline, CDR1 is SGHNT and CDR2 is YENEEA. Here the CDR3 reads CASSLGQGANTEAFF. The DNA for the CDR3 is TGTGCCAGCAGCTTGGGACAGGGGGCGAACACTGAAGCTTTCTTT.

The chain couples TRBV28 to TRBJ1-5, with D possibly TRBD1 on 5 matching bases. The ends were cut back, 8 bases at V and 0 bases at J, with 8 bases in the middle. The germline gives CDR1 MDHEN, CDR2 SYDVKM. This CDR3 has 13 residues. The CDR3 is CASGGNSNQPQHF. The CDR3 DNA sequence: TGTGCCAGCGGGGGGAATAGCAATCAGCCCCAGCATTTT.

This rearrangement joins TRBV18 to TRBJ2-2, with 9 bases that match TRBD1. Looked up from germline, CDR1 is KGHSH and CDR2 is LQKENI. CDR3 length equals 16 residues. V was clipped by 0 bases and J by 3 bases; unmatched bases: 2. CDR3 in DNA: TGTGCCAGCTCACCACCGGGGACAGGGCACACCGGGGAGCTGTTTTTT. Encoded protein: CASSPPGTGHTGELFF.

This clone was seen a few times. The chain is built from TRBV20-1 and TRBJ2-1; 9 nucleotides align to TRBD2. V trimming: 3 bases; J trimming: 4 bases; junction bases outside the gene matches: 4. The CDR3 sequence is 14 residues long. Germline-derived CDR1 and CDR2 are DFQATT and SNEGSKA (reference sequence). CDR3 bases: TGCAGTGCTAGTCCGGCGGGGGGGTACAATGAGCAGTTCTTC. It encodes CSASPAGGYNEQFF.

DNA for the CDR3: TGTGCCACCAGCCAAGGGGTGACAGCGATAAGCTCCTACGAGCAGTACTTC. It is translated as CATSQGVTAISSYEQYF. This rearrangement joins TRBV15 to TRBJ2-7; D perhaps matches TRBD1 (5 bases). V lost 5 bases and J lost 0, with 20 bases in between. The CDR3 spans 17 residues. The germline gives CDR1 LNHNV, CDR2 YYDKDF (reference sequence).

This chain links TRBV7-2 with TRBJ1-2, with 7 positions matching TRBD1. The germline gives CDR1 SGHTA, CDR2 FQGNSA. With 0 bases clipped from V and 2 bases from J, the junction kept 3 bases outside the gene matches. The CDR3 spans 15 residues. This CDR3 reads CASSLAPQGNYGYTF. CDR3 nucleotides: TGTGCCAGCAGCTTAGCGCCACAGGGGAACTATGGCTACACCTTC. Using reference TRBV7-2 and TRBJ1-2 for the parts outside the CDR3, the full variable domain is GAGVSQSPSNKVTEKGKDVELRCDPISGHTALYWYRQSLGQGLEFLIYFQGNSAPDKSGLPSDRFSAERTGGSVSTLTIQRTQQEDSAVYLCASSLAPQGNYGYTFGSGTRLTVV.

The chain recombines TRBV2 with TRBJ1-1; D uncertain. This CDR3 is 13 amino acids long. Trimming removed 7 bases at V and 2 bases at J, with 11 bases between. Germline V CDR1 and CDR2: SNHLY, FYNNEI. This CDR3 is CASTVEGNTEAFF. The CDR3 DNA sequence: TGTGCCAGCACCGTGGAGGGAAACACTGAAGCTTTCTTT.

The chain joins TRBV12-5 to TRBJ1-1; the match to TRBD1 covers 10 bases. This CDR3 is built from 17 residues. V trimming: 1 base; J trimming: 0 bases; junction bases outside the gene matches: 5. The V gene's germline CDR1 is LGHNT and CDR2 FRNRAP. The DNA for the CDR3 is TGTGCTAGTGGTTTGGGGGGGACAGGGGCTTTGAACACTGAAGCTTTCTTT. Protein product: CASGLGGTGALNTEAFF.

This clone was seen once. J is TRBJ2-7 and V is TRBV19; D is possibly TRBD1 (5 bases). Germline CDR1 and CDR2: LNHDA and SQIVND (reference sequence). The CDR3 sequence is 14 residues long. V lost 2 bases, J lost 2 bases, and 10 bases lay in between. The chain's CDR3 is CASSISRATYEQYF. In DNA, the CDR3 is TGTGCCAGTAGTATATCCAGGGCCACCTACGAGCAGTACTTC. Looking up the rest from reference TRBV19 and TRBJ2-7 gives the full variable domain: DGGITQSPKYLFRKEGQNVTLSCEQNLNHDAMYWYRQDPGQGLRLIYYSQIVNDFQKGDIAEGYSVSREKKESFPLTVTSAQKNPTAFYLCASSISRATYEQYFGPGTRLTVT.

There are a few counts of this clone. The chain employs TRBV2 and TRBJ2-2; tentatively, D is TRBD2 (5 bases). CDR1 is SNHLY, CDR2 FYNNEI, per germline. CDR3 length: 14 residues. Trimming shortened V by 7 bases and J by 6 bases, and 15 bases separated the two germline ends. CDR3 sequence (DNA): TGTGCCAGCAAACGGACTTCAACCTCCGGGGAGCTGTTTTTT. It encodes CASKRTSTSGELFF.

V is TRBV6-5 and J is TRBJ2-1, with 7 bases identical to TRBD1. Per the germline V gene, CDR1 is MNHEY and CDR2 is SVGAGI. This CDR3 spans 14 amino acids. Losses at the gene ends were 5 bases for V and 3 bases for J; bases not matched to a gene: 4. CDR3 protein: CASSTRQGYNEQFF. CDR3 nucleotide sequence: TGTGCCAGCAGTACCCGACAGGGCTACAATGAGCAGTTCTTC.

This sequence joins TRBV25-1 and TRBJ2-2; 8 bases align to TRBD1. Germline loops: CDR1 MGHDK, CDR2 SYGVNS. This CDR3 spans 16 amino acids. J gave up 2 bases and V 3 bases, and 5 bases lay outside the gene matches. CDR3 coding DNA: TGTGCCAGCAGTGATACCGGGACAGGAAACACCGGGGAGCTGTTTTTT. Translated: CASSDTGTGNTGELFF.

This chain connects TRBV5-4 to TRBJ2-3; TRBD2 matches at 7 bases. Germline V CDR1 and CDR2: SGHNT, YYREEE (reference sequence). V lost 4 bases, J lost 1 base, and 0 bases stayed unmatched. The CDR3 has 13 residues. The CDR3: CASSGGGTDTQYF. Here the CDR3 DNA reads TGTGCCAGCAGCGGGGGGGGCACAGATACGCAGTATTTT. The whole variable domain, filled in from reference TRBV5-4 and TRBJ2-3, reads ETGVTQSPTHLIKTRGQQVTLRCSSQSGHNTVSWYQQALGQGPQFIFQYYREEENGRGNFPPRFSGLQFPNYSSELNVNALELDDSALYLCASSGGGTDTQYFGPGTRLTVL.

The gene calls are TRBV30 and TRBJ1-2; D is possibly TRBD1 (5 bases). Trimming removed 5 bases at V and 2 bases at J, with 9 bases between. The CDR3 has 12 residues. Germline V lookup: CDR1 GTSNPN, CDR2 SVGIG (reference sequence). CDR3 in amino acids: CAWEHRNYGYTF. CDR3 DNA sequence: TGTGCCTGGGAACACAGGAACTATGGCTACACCTTC.

This chain connects TRBV5-1 to TRBJ2-1, with D possibly being TRBD2 (6 bases). V lost 0 bases, J lost 4 bases, and 8 bases lay in between. This CDR3 is 14 amino acids long. Looked up from germline, CDR1 is SGHRS and CDR2 is YFSETQ. This chain's CDR3 is CASSLAGTYNEQFF. Here the CDR3 DNA reads TGCGCCAGCAGCTTGGCCGGGACTTACAATGAGCAGTTCTTC.

The chain employs TRBV5-5 and TRBJ1-1; no definite D call. V shed 2 bases and J shed 1 base, with 6 bases lying between them. The germline V gene has CDR1 SGHKS and CDR2 YYEKEE (reference sequence). This CDR3 spans 13 amino acids. CDR3 region: CASSLPGNTEAFF. The DNA for the CDR3 is TGTGCCAGCAGCTTACCAGGGAACACTGAAGCTTTCTTT.

In regard to this clone: Sequence at one end of the junction differs from germline and may be a read error. V usage is TRBV6-5 and J usage is TRBJ1-2; tentatively, D is TRBD1 (6 bases). CDR3 length: 10 residues. Germline lookup yields CDR1 MNHEY and CDR2 SVGAGI. For the CDR3, the DNA is TGTGCCACCCAGGATTCAAACAGGGACTTC. Amino acid sequence: CATQDSNRDF.

This chain uses TRBV5-6 with TRBJ2-1, with 8 bases fitting TRBD1. J was trimmed by 3 bases and V by 4 bases; bases with no gene match: 9. From germline, CDR1 is SGHDT and CDR2 YYEEEE. The CDR3 consists of 16 residues. CDR3 sequence: CASSPPTGEVYNEQFF. DNA for the CDR3: TGTGCCAGCAGCCCGCCGACAGGGGAGGTCTACAATGAGCAGTTCTTC.

The J gene is TRBJ1-2, the V gene TRBV4-2, with no clear D. The CDR3 is 13 amino acids. Germline values: CDR1 LGHNA, CDR2 YNFKEQ. V lost 0 bases and J 5 bases, leaving 7 bases between the germline ends. Here the CDR3 DNA reads TGTGCCAGCAGCCAAGATCCCAATTATGGCTACACCTTC. Encoded protein: CASSQDPNYGYTF.

The chain couples TRBV30 to TRBJ2-1, with D perhaps TRBD1 (5 bases). V was trimmed by 0 bases and J by 12 bases, leaving 12 bases between them. This CDR3 spans 12 amino acids. Germline V CDR1 and CDR2: GTSNPN, SVGIG (reference sequence). The CDR3 spells CAWSVQVSLQFF. Written as DNA, the CDR3 is TGTGCCTGGAGTGTACAGGTCAGCCTGCAGTTCTTC.